This T cell receptor beta chain was captured by sequencing in a study of PD-L1 blockade in urothelial cancer. Profiling relied on immunoSEQ multiplex PCR, and the TCRdb table lists in-frame clones only, not all of them. The data contain over 14,000 clones, around nine tenths of them seen just once; the ten biggest clones take up 15%. The CDR3 covers 19 residues. CDR1 is SGHTS and CDR2 is YDEGEE in the germline V gene. The V segment lost 0 bases and the J segment 0 bases; nucleotides outside the gene matches: 11. The rearrangement links TRBV5-8 to TRBJ1-5; the match to TRBD1 covers 8 bases. The receptor comes from a man aged 70-80 years with urothelial cancer. The sequencing used PBMCs, collected around atezolizumab (anti-PD-L1) treatment. This CDR3 reads CASSLGGQAPGYSNQPQHF. DNA of the CDR3: TGTGCCAGCAGCTTGGGGGGACAGGCACCCGGTTATAGCAATCAGCCCCAGCATTTT.